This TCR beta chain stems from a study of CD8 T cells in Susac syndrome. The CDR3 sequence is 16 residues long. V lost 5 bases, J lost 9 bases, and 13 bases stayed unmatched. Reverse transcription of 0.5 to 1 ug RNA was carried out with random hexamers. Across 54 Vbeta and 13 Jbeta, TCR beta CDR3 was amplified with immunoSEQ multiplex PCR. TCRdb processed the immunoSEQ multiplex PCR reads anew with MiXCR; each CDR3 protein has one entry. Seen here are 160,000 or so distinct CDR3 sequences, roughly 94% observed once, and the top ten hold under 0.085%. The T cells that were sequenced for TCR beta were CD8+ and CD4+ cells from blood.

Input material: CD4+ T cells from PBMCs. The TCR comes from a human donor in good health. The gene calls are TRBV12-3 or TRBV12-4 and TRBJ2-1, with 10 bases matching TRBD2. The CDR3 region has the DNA TGTGCCAGCAGTCCCGCTGGGCTAGCGGGGGTTGGTGAGCAGTTCTTC. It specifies CASSPAGLAGVGEQFF.